The 10 T cell receptor beta chains below all came from one sample that was sequenced in a study of blood T cell repertoires in COVID-19. Sequencing was performed with immunoSEQ multiplex PCR; in TCRdb, only in-frame clones are kept and a portion is missing. The sample records roughly 130,000 clones, 65% to 80% being singletons. Sequences were obtained from peripheral blood. These receptors were obtained from a man aged 50-59 years with acute or convalescent COVID-19.

The chain employs TRBV18 and TRBJ1-6; TRBD1 matches at 10 bases. The CDR3 contains 16 residues. The V segment lost 4 bases and the J segment 7 bases; nucleotides outside the gene matches: 7. CDR1 is KGHSH, CDR2 LQKENI, per germline. The CDR3 DNA reads as TGTGCCAGCTCACAGTCCCGGGACAGGGGCAATTCACCCCTCCACTTT. It specifies CASSQSRDRGNSPLHF.

This rearrangement joins TRBV29-1 to TRBJ2-7; maybe TRBD1 (6 bases). The length of the CDR3 is 13 residues. Germline loops: CDR1 SQVTM, CDR2 ANQGSEA. V gave up 4 bases and J gave up 4 bases, with 14 bases separating them. The CDR3 is CSVVLQGKYEQYV. CDR3 nucleotides: TGCAGCGTTGTGCTACAGGGTAAATACGAGCAGTACGTC.

The J gene is TRBJ1-5, the V gene TRBV30; 7 nucleotides match TRBD1. CDR3 length equals 15 residues. Germline values: CDR1 GTSNPN, CDR2 SVGIG (reference sequence). V was clipped by 5 bases and J by 3 bases; unmatched bases: 10. CDR3 loop: CAWGPGTDLNQPQHF. DNA for the CDR3: TGTGCCTGGGGCCCGGGGACAGACCTCAATCAGCCCCAGCATTTT.

This chain links TRBV27 with TRBJ2-4; tentative D call: TRBD2 (6 bases). V was pared by 10 bases and J by 0 bases, with 16 bases between. This CDR3 has 15 amino acids. Germline values: CDR1 MNHEY, CDR2 SMNVEV (reference sequence). The CDR3 reads CATAGSGLAKNIQYF. The CDR3 coding sequence is TGTGCCACCGCGGGGTCTGGGCTAGCCAAAAACATTCAGTACTTC.

The chain has TRBV19 and TRBJ2-2, with 10 positions matching TRBD1. This CDR3 region has 16 residues. Germline V gives CDR1 LNHDA, CDR2 SQIVND (reference sequence). V dropped 5 bases and J dropped 5; count of bases not matched to a gene: 8. This chain's CDR3 is CASSYLGTGETGELFF. The DNA for the CDR3 is TGTGCCAGTAGTTATTTGGGGACAGGGGAGACCGGGGAGCTGTTTTTT.

This clone was picked up one time. The chain is built from TRBV2 and TRBJ1-4, with D possibly being TRBD1 (6 bases). With 6 bases removed from V and 2 bases from J, the gap between germline ends came to 10 bases. The CDR3 runs 14 residues. Germline V gene data show CDR1 as SNHLY and CDR2 as FYNNEI. CDR3 in amino acids: CASRTTGTNEKLFF. CDR3 nucleotides: TGTGCCAGCAGAACCACAGGGACTAATGAAAAACTGTTTTTT.

In this sample, this clone turned up once. V usage is TRBV9 and J usage is TRBJ2-2; maybe TRBD2 (6 bases). Germline CDR1 and CDR2: SGDLS and YYNGEE. V was pared by 7 bases and J by 7 bases, with 11 bases between. There are 12 residues in the CDR3. This CDR3 is CASGGTIGELFF. CDR3 nucleotide sequence: TGTGCCAGCGGGGGGACGATCGGGGAGCTGTTTTTT.

The chain recombines TRBV10-3 with TRBJ1-4; 8 bases align to TRBD1. This CDR3 region has 14 residues. With 6 bases clipped from V and 2 bases from J, the junction kept 2 bases outside the gene matches. Per the germline V gene, CDR1 is ENHRY and CDR2 is SYGVKD. CDR3: CAIRQGGTNEKLFF. The CDR3 DNA is TGTGCCATCAGACAGGGGGGGACTAATGAAAAACTGTTTTTT.

V is TRBV5-1 and J is TRBJ2-5; D is possibly TRBD1 (5 bases). The germline V gene has CDR1 SGHRS and CDR2 YFSETQ. The CDR3 sequence is 15 residues long. V lost 0 bases, J lost 4 bases, and 13 bases lay in between. The CDR3 here is CASSLGQGLGETQYF. Here the CDR3 DNA reads TGCGCCAGCAGCTTGGGGCAGGGATTGGGAGAGACCCAGTACTTC. The full variable domain, in which reference TRBV5-1 and TRBJ2-5 provide the parts outside the CDR3, is KAGVTQTPRYLIKTRGQQVTLSCSPISGHRSVSWYQQTPGQGLQFLFEYFSETQRNKGNFPGRFSGRQFSNSRSEMNVSTLELGDSALYLCASSLGQGLGETQYFGPGTRLLVL.

The chain is built from TRBV12-2 and TRBJ2-3; the table calls TRBD2, which could not be checked here. TRBV12-2 is given as a pseudogene. CDR3 length: 21 residues. The CDR3, as DNA: TGTGCAAGTCGCTTACCGTACAAGCGGGGGCCCCCATACCCAAGCACAGATACGCAGTATTTT. Residues: CASRLPYKRGPPYPSTDTQYF.